This is a list of T cell receptor beta chains from one sample in a study of T cell responses to AZD1222 COVID-19 vaccine. Measured with immunoSEQ multiplex PCR; TCRdb has only the in-frame clones, and not every one. The sample shows 150,000 to 200,000 clones, just over 90% of them seen only once. Sequenced material: peripheral blood, taken on day 0 of AZD1222 vaccination. The receptors shown here come from an adult in good health. Each CDR3 is given without its conserved first and last residue. The order of the fields is J gene, V gene, CDR3 protein.

>TRBJ2-3|TRBV6-5
ASTRGDSSTDTQY
>TRBJ1-1|TRBV19
ASSRGLGRVEAF
>TRBJ1-4|TRBV19
ASSIDSRGEKLF
>TRBJ2-3|TRBV29-1
SSSGSGTDTQY
>TRBJ2-7|TRBV18
ATREGAYEQY
>TRBJ1-5|TRBV2
ASTGDGGNQPQH
>TRBJ2-3|TRBV13
ASSYRVSTDTQY
>TRBJ1-2|TRBV4-2
ASSQGGRPFGYT
>TRBJ2-6|TRBV10-3
AITTSGANVLT
>TRBJ2-5|TRBV7-7
ASSLATGFQETQY
>TRBJ2-1|TRBV5-1
ASSWRDSSYNEQF
>TRBJ1-1|TRBV7-9
ASSLRGANTEAF
>TRBJ2-2|TRBV11-3
ASSQSHGPRGTGELF
>TRBJ1-2|TRBV27
ATKWSGNYGYT
>TRBJ2-1|TRBV24-1
ATSDPSGRSYNEQF
>TRBJ1-1|TRBV20-1
SASLNTEAF
>TRBJ1-1|TRBV6-5
ASRLKGANTEAF
>TRBJ1-1|TRBV6-5
ASSYSEARGTEAF
>TRBJ2-3|TRBV6-2/TRBV6-3
ASSYSPSLAGGI
>TRBJ1-5|TRBV5-1
ASTQGKPQH
>TRBJ1-2|TRBV2
ASSQLKGRDYGYT
>TRBJ1-1|TRBV6-2/TRBV6-3
ASSRGDTLNTEAF
>TRBJ2-2|TRBV7-9
ASSSTSRGEPGELF
>TRBJ1-2|TRBV4-2
ASSPKGRGGGYT
>TRBJ1-5|TRBV6-1
ASSELRDSYSNQPQH
>TRBJ1-4|TRBV6-2/TRBV6-3
ASSSRTGGLF